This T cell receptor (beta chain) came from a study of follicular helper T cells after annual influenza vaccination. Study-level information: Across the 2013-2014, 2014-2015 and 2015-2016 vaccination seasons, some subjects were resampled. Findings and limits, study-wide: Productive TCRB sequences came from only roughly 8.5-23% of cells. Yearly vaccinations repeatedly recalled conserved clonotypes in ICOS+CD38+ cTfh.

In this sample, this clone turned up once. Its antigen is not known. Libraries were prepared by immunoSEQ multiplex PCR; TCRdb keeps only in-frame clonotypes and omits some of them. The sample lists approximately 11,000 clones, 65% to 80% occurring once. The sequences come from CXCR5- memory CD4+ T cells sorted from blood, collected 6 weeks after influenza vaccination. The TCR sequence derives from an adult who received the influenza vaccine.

The CDR3 is CASSLNQIRSPLHF. The CDR3 DNA reads as TGTGCCAGCAGCTTAAACCAGATCCGATCACCCCTCCACTTT. The chain combines TRBV7-9 with TRBJ1-6; D not resolved. The CDR3 is made up of 14 amino acids. Germline assignment: CDR1 SEHNR and CDR2 FQNEAQ (reference sequence). V dropped 2 bases and J dropped 10 bases, with 12 bases sitting between them.